The rows below give T cell receptor beta chains drawn from one sample of a study of shared clonotypes between healthy human individuals. Here immunoSEQ multiplex PCR was the method, and the copy in TCRdb shows in-frame clones only, minus some. This table has 2 million or so clones, roughly 96% appearing once. The sequencing sample was made of naive CD4+ T cells sorted from blood. The source is a young man in good health. Both conserved end residues are part of each CDR3. A D gene is named only where the DNA matches it firmly. Only some rows state a clone size, as once, few, many or a class for expanded clones.

.	TRBV6-6	.	TRBJ1-4	TGTGCCAGCACCGCCGGCCTAGACGAAAAACTGTTTTTT	CASTAGLDEKLFF
TRBD2	TRBV7-9	.	TRBJ2-2	TGTGCCAGCAGCCGAACGTCCCCCACTAGCGGGGACACCGGGGAGCTGTTTTTT	CASSRTSPTSGDTGELFF
TRBD1	TRBV10-1	.	TRBJ2-5	TGCGCCAGCAGTGAGTCACAGGGGGGCTTGGAGACCCAGTACTTC	CASSESQGGLETQYF
.	TRBV7-9	.	TRBJ1-6	TGTGCCAGCAGCTTAGGCGCAGGACAGCCCCATTCACCCCTCCACTTT	CASSLGAGQPHSPLHF
TRBD2	TRBV19	.	TRBJ2-7	TGTGCCAGTAGTATAGGACTAGCGGGAGGCCCCTACGAGCAGTACTTC	CASSIGLAGGPYEQYF
.	TRBV6-1	.	TRBJ1-2	TGTGCCAGCAGTGAAGGGGGGGATTGGGATGGCTACACCTTC	CASSEGGDWDGYTF
.	TRBV20-1	few	TRBJ2-1	TGCAGTGCTAGAGAGTACAATGAGCAGTTCTTC	CSAREYNEQFF
TRBD2	TRBV6-5	.	TRBJ2-3	TGTGCCAGCAGCCGGGCTAGCGGGATGGGAGATACGCAGTATTTT	CASSRASGMGDTQYF
.	TRBV28	once	TRBJ1-5	TGTGCCAGCAGCCCCCAAGAGGGGAACAATCAGCCCCAGCATTTT	CASSPQEGNNQPQHF
.	TRBV30	.	TRBJ1-1	TGTGCCTGGAGTGTGGGGAAGAACACTGAAGCTTTCTTT	CAWSVGKNTEAFF
TRBD1	TRBV2	.	TRBJ2-4	TGTGCCAGCAAGGACAGGGGGGAGCTAGCCAAAAACATTCAGTACTTC	CASKDRGELAKNIQYF
.	TRBV21-1	once	TRBJ2-7	TGTGCCAGCAGCAAAGTCGGGACAGGGCCTTACGAGCAGTACTTC	CASSKVGTGPYEQYF
.	TRBV7-2	.	TRBJ1-3	TGTGCCAGCAGCTTAGGAGGGGCGGGTAACACCATATATTTT	CASSLGGAGNTIYF
.	TRBV28	.	TRBJ1-2	TGTGCCAGCAGCCCCGGGGGCAGCTATGGCTACACCTTC	CASSPGGSYGYTF
.	TRBV27	.	TRBJ2-7	TGTGCCAGCAGTTCGACAGCGGCCTACGAGCAGTACTTC	CASSSTAAYEQYF
.	TRBV27	once	TRBJ2-3	TGTGCCAGCAGTTTACTGGGCGGAGCGACAGATACGCAGTATTTT	CASSLLGGATDTQYF
.	TRBV6-5	.	TRBJ1-6	TGTGCCAGCAGTTACGGTGTATACCAAAATTCACCCCTCCACTTT	CASSYGVYQNSPLHF
.	TRBV5-1	once	TRBJ2-3	TGCGCCAGCAGTAAAACTCCAAGCACAGATACGCAGTATTTT	CASSKTPSTDTQYF
.	TRBV30	.	TRBJ1-1	TGTGCCTGGAGTGTGGACAGTAACACTGAAGCTTTCTTT	CAWSVDSNTEAFF
.	TRBV6-1	.	TRBJ1-1	TGTGCCAGCAGTGGACTAGGCACTGAAGCTTTCTTT	CASSGLGTEAFF
.	TRBV7-9	.	TRBJ2-1	TGTGCCAGCAGCTTAACAGGCGGCTACAATGAGCAGTTCTTC	CASSLTGGYNEQFF
TRBD1	TRBV2	.	TRBJ2-7	TGTGCCAGCTTCGTTAAAACTGGGGGGACAGGCTACGAGCAGTACTTC	CASFVKTGGTGYEQYF
TRBD1	TRBV14	.	TRBJ1-2	TGTGCCAGCAGCATCAGGGGGCAGGATGGCTACACCTTC	CASSIRGQDGYTF
.	TRBV30	.	TRBJ1-1	TGTGCCTGGACCCTTTCCGGGAACACTGAAGCTTTCTTT	CAWTLSGNTEAFF
.	TRBV4-1	.	TRBJ1-5	TGCGCCAGCAGCCAAGCTCAGTATAGCAATCAGCCCCAGCATTTT	CASSQAQYSNQPQHF
TRBD1	TRBV5-6	.	TRBJ1-1	TGTGCCAGCAGCCGGAGACAGGGCGGGTTTAATGAAGCTTTCTTT	CASSRRQGGFNEAFF
.	TRBV30	.	TRBJ1-4	TGTGCCTGGAGTATGAAGGGTGAAAAACTGTTTTTT	CAWSMKGEKLFF
.	TRBV19	few	TRBJ2-2	TGTGCCAGTAAAGGGGAGGAATACGGAACCGGGGAGCTGTTTTTT	CASKGEEYGTGELFF
.	TRBV6-1	.	TRBJ2-3	TGTGCCAGCAGTGACAAATTCAGGGGTTGGGCAGATACGCAGTATTTT	CASSDKFRGWADTQYF
TRBD1	TRBV6-5	.	TRBJ1-2	TGTGCCAGCAGAGCGGACAGGGAGTCCTATGGCTACACCTTC	CASRADRESYGYTF
.	TRBV27	.	TRBJ1-4	TGTGCCAGCAGTCTTAGGGGGGCCTCTAATGAAAAACTGTTTTTT	CASSLRGASNEKLFF
TRBD1	TRBV9	.	TRBJ2-7	TGTGCCAGCAGCCGCGGGGGACAGGGGGTCGAGCAGTACTTC	CASSRGGQGVEQYF
TRBD2	TRBV29-1	once	TRBJ2-5	TGCACCGGCGCTTGGAGCGGGAGCGGGGAGACCCAGTACTTC	CTGAWSGSGETQYF
.	TRBV11-2	.	TRBJ1-5	TGTGCCAGCAGCTTAGGATTAGATCAGCCCCAGCATTTT	CASSLGLDQPQHF
.	TRBV7-8	.	TRBJ1-3	TGTGCCAGCAGCTTAGCCCCGTCGTTAACCTCTGGAAACACCATATATTTT	CASSLAPSLTSGNTIYF